The clone carrying this T cell receptor beta chain was found a few times. This sample is part of a study of blood T cells in healthy people across ages. The draw of peripheral blood yielded 8.5 to 10 milliliters from each donor. The germline CDR1 and CDR2 sequences are MNHNY and SVGAGI (reference sequence). This CDR3 has 11 residues. V lost 8 bases to trimming and J lost 5 bases, with 8 bases between them. PCR was performed a second time for 7 to 11 cycles using a sample-barcoded 5' primer and a J-beta primer mix. TCRdb passed the 5' RACE reads through MiXCR, listing each CDR3 protein once. The table has approximately 1.5 million distinct CDR3 sequences, under 55% seen once.

Sequencing input: blood. The clonotype comes from a woman between 18 and 29 years old in good health. The rearrangement uses TRBV6-6 and TRBJ2-3; D not resolved. CDR3 bases: TGTGCCAGCGGAGATGAAGATACGCAGTATTTT. It is translated as CASGDEDTQYF.